A single TCR beta chain is shown here with its context. Its antigen is still unknown. The protocol was immunoSEQ multiplex PCR, while the TCRdb copy is restricted to in-frame clones and leaves out a portion. Of some 2,500,000 clones in the sample, around 92% were seen once. The length of the CDR3 is 15 residues. With 4 bases clipped from V and 0 bases from J, the junction kept 5 bases outside the gene matches. CDR1 is SEHNR, CDR2 FQNEAQ, per germline (reference sequence). These data come from a study of shared clonotypes between healthy human individuals. Study-level background: Every donor yielded three CD4 naive, three CD4 memory, two CD8 naive and one CD8 memory plate.

Broader study findings: The study generally estimated greater richness for naive than memory subsets. Among four donors, approximately 5% of naive CD4 clonotypes were found in common. In contrast to clonotypes shared by all four donors, non-shared clonotypes had lower generation probabilities.

The TCR was taken from a man between 18 and 29 years old in good health. Some clones in this sample may be carry-over from other donors' samples. The genes are TRBV7-9 and TRBJ1-2; 7 nucleotides match TRBD1. The sample comprised naive CD4+ T cells from PBMCs. Subset noted: CD45RA+ positively selected. The CDR3 protein is CASSWGQLPNYGYTF. In nucleotides, the CDR3 is TGTGCCAGCAGCTGGGGACAGTTACCTAACTATGGCTACACCTTC.